This TCR beta chain was sequenced during a study of CXCR3-negative and CXCR3-positive naive CD8 T cells. Whole-study results and caveats: Both naive subsets showed comparably high diversity, and memory CD8+ cells showed much lower diversity.

Germline V gene data show CDR1 as SQVTM and CDR2 as ANQGSEA. This CDR3 comprises 13 residues. A word on this clonotype: Its target is not known.

UMI-tagged TRB cDNA libraries were built via 5' RACE. Following a re-call of the 5' RACE reads, TCRdb has one entry per CDR3 protein and lacks DNA. The sample yields 75,000 to 95,000 distinct CDR3 sequences, of which the top ten take up less than 1.1%. The specimen was naive CXCR3- CD8+ T cells from blood. Subset indicated: CD45RO-CCR7+CD27+CD95- naive CD8+ T cells lacking CXCR3 (TNR3-). This clonotype originated in a human donor in good health. Some clones in this sample may be carry-over from other donors' samples. This chain joins TRBV29-1 and TRBJ2-7; TCRdb proposes TRBD1, but this gene call is untestable without DNA. CDR3 in amino acids: CSVLGANTYEQYF.